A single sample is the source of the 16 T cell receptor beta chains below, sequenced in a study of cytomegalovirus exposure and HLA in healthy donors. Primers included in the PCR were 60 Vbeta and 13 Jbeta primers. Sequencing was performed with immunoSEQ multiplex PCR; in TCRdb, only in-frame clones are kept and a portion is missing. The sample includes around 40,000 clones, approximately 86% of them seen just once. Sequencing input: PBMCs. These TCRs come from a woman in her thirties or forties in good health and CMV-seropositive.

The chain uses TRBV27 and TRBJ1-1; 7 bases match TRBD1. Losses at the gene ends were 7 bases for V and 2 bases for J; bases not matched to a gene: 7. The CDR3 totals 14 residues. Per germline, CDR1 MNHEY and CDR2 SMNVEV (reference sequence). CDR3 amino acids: CASIPTGVNTEAFF. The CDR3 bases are TGTGCCAGCATCCCAACAGGGGTAAACACTGAAGCTTTCTTT.

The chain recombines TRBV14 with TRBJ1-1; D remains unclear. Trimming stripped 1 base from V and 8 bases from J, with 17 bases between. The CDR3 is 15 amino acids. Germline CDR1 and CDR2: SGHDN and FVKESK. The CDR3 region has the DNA TGTGCCAGCAGCCAAGTTGGGCTCGGAGGGCGAGAAGCTTTCTTT. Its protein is CASSQVGLGGREAFF.

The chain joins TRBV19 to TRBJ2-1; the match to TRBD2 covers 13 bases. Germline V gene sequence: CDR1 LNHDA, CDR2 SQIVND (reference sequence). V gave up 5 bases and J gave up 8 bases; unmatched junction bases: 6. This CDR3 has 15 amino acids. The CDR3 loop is CASSETSGRYDEQFF. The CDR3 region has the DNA TGTGCCAGTAGTGAGACTAGCGGGAGGTACGATGAGCAGTTCTTC. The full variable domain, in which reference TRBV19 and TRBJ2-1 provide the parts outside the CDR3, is DGGITQSPKYLFRKEGQNVTLSCEQNLNHDAMYWYRQDPGQGLRLIYYSQIVNDFQKGDIAEGYSVSREKKESFPLTVTSAQKNPTAFYLCASSETSGRYDEQFFGPGTRLTVL.

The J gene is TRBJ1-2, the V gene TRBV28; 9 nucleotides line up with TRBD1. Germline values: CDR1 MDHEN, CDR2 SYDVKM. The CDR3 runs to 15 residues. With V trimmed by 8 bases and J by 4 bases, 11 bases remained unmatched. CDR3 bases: TGTGCCAGCTCTCGCGAACAGGGGGCGAGCTATGGCTACACCTTC. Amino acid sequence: CASSREQGASYGYTF.

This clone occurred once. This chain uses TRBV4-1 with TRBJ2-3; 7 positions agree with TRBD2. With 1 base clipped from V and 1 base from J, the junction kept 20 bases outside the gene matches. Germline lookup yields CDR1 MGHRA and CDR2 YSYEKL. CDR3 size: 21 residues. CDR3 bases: TGCGCCAGCAGCCAAGTCTTTACTACTCGTCTGGATCGGGGGGGCACAGATACGCAGTATTTT. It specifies CASSQVFTTRLDRGGTDTQYF.

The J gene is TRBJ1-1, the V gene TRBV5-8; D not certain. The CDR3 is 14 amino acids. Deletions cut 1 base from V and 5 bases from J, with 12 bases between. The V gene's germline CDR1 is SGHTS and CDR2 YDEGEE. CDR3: CASSLRTGKTEAFF. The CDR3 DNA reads TGTGCCAGCAGCTTGAGGACGGGGAAGACTGAAGCTTTCTTT.

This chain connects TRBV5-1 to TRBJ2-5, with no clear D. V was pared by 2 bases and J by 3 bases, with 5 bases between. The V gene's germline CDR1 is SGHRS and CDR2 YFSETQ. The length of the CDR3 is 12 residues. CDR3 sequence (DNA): TGCGCCAGCAGCTTACCGGAAGAGACCCAGTACTTC. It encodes CASSLPEETQYF.

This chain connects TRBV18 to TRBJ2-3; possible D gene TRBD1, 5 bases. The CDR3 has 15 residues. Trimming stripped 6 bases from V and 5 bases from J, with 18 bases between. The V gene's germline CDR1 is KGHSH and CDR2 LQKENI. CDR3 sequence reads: CASSRTAQGRDTQYF. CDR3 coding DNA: TGTGCCAGCTCCCGCACGGCGCAGGGCAGAGATACGCAGTATTTT.

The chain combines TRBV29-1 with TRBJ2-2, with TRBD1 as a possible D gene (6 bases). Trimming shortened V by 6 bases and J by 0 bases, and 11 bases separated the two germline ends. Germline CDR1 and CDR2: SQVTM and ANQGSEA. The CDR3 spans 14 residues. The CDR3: CSVRGFPNTGELFF. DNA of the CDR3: TGCAGCGTGAGGGGGTTTCCGAACACCGGGGAGCTGTTTTTT.

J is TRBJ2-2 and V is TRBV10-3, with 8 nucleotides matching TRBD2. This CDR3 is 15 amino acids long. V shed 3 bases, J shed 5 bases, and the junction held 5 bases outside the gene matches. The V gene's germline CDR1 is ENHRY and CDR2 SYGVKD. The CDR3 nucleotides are TGTGCCATCAGTGATCTCAGCGGGGGAACCGGGGAGCTGTTTTTT. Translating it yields CAISDLSGGTGELFF.

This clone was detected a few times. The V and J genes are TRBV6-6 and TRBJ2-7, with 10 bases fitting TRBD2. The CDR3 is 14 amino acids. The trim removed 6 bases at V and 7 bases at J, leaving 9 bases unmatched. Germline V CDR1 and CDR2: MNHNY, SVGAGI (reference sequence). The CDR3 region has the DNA TGTGCCAGCAGGAACAGCGGGAGGGCCGGGGAGCAGTACTTC. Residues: CASRNSGRAGEQYF.

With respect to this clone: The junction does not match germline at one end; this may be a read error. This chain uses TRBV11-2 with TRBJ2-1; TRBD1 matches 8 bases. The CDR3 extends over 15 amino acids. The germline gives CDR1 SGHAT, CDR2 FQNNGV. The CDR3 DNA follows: TGTGCCAGCACCTTAGTAAGGACAGGGAGTCGCGAGCAGTTCTTC. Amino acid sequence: CASTLVRTGSREQFF.

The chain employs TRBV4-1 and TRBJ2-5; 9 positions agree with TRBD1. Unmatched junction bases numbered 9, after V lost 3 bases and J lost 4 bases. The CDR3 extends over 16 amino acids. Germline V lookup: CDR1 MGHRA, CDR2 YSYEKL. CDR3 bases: TGCGCCAGCAGCCATCGGACAGGGGCTCTGAGAGAGACCCAGTACTTC. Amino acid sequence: CASSHRTGALRETQYF.

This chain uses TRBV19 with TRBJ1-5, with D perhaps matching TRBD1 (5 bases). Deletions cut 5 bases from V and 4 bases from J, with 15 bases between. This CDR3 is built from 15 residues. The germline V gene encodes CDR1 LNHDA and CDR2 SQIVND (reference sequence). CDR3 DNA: TGTGCCAGTAGTGACCTGGGGCTGGAAAATCAGCCCCAGCATTTT. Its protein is CASSDLGLENQPQHF.

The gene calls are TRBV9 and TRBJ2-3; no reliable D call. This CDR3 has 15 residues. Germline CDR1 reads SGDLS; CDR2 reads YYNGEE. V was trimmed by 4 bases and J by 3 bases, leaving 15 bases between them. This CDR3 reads CASSSTYTVTDTQYF. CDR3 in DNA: TGTGCCAGCAGCTCAACTTACACAGTAACAGATACGCAGTATTTT.

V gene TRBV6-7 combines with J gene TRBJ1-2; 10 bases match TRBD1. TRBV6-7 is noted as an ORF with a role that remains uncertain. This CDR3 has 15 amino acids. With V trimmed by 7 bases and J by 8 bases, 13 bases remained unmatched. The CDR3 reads CASTTTRDRGRGYTF. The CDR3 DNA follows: TGTGCCAGCACTACCACCCGGGACAGGGGTCGCGGCTACACCTTC.